This T cell receptor (beta chain) was documented in a study of T cell repertoires in cytomegalovirus infection. Study-wide context: Indications of both CMV infection and matching HLA type were provided by public TCR beta signatures. Regarding the study as a whole: Carriers of CMV plus the relevant HLA were identified by cumulative public TCR beta family frequency. HLA-C-restricted CMV clonotypes gave the most frequent clonotype in two of eight donors.

As to this clonotype: Its antigen is undetermined.

The CDR3 length is 19 residues. V lost 3 bases to trimming and J lost 4 bases; unmatched junction nucleotides: 18. TCRdb re-called the reads with MiXCR, one entry per CDR3 protein. The table includes under 850,000 distinct CDR3 sequences, approximately 40% detected once. Material for sequencing was PBMCs. V gene TRBV12-3 or TRBV12-4 combines with J gene TRBJ1-5, with 7 bases fitting TRBD1. This receptor was taken from a human donor in good health (CMV status not recorded). Some clones in this sample may be carry-over from other donors' samples. The CDR3 sequence is CASSFWISDSGTENQPQHF. The CDR3 DNA follows: TGTGCCAGCAGTTTTTGGATATCCGATAGTGGGACAGAGAATCAGCCCCAGCATTTT.